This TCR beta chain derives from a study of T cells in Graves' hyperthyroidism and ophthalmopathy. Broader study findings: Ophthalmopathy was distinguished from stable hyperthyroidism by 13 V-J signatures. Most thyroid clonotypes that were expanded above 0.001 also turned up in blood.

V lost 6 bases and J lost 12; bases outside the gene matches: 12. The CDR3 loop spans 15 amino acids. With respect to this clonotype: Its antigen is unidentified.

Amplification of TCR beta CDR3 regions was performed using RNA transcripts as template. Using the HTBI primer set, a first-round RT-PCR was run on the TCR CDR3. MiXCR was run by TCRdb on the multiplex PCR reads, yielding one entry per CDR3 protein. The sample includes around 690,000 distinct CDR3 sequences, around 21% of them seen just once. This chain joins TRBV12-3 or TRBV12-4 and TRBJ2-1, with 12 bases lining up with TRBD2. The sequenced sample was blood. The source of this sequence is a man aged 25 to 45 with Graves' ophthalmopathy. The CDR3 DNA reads TGTGCCAGCAGAGTACTGGGACTAGCGGGTGGGGTGCAGTTCTTC. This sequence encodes CASRVLGLAGGVQFF.